This T cell receptor beta chain emerged from a study of CD8 T cells in ankylosing spondylitis. Findings of the study overall: Prior work had noted some motif variants in reactive arthritis blood and synovial fluid. In ankylosing spondylitis patients, matched synovial fluid reportedly showed significant enrichment of disease-linked clones. Blood of patients with ankylosing spondylitis appeared to be characterized by a TCR beta motif of seven or eight highly homologous variants. Clones that were linked to disease were CD8+ and were relatively rare in peripheral blood.

As regards this clonotype: Antigen specificity is unknown.

TCRdb analysed the 5' RACE reads with MiXCR anew, one entry per CDR3 protein. The profile shows 150,000 or so distinct CDR3 sequences, approximately 10% of them singletons. CDR1 is SNHLY, CDR2 FYNNEI, per germline. The CDR3 has 16 amino acids. V was clipped by 8 bases and J by 6 bases; unmatched bases: 15. This sequence was found in a male donor with ankylosing spondylitis or in good health (not recorded which). The sequenced material came from blood, either unsorted or a sorted T cell fraction (not recorded which). The rearrangement links TRBV2 to TRBJ2-1; 8 bases map to TRBD2. CDR3 region: CASGSGTSLRGNEQFF. The DNA of the CDR3 is TGTGCCAGCGGTAGCGGGACCTCTCTTCGGGGCAATGAGCAGTTCTTC.